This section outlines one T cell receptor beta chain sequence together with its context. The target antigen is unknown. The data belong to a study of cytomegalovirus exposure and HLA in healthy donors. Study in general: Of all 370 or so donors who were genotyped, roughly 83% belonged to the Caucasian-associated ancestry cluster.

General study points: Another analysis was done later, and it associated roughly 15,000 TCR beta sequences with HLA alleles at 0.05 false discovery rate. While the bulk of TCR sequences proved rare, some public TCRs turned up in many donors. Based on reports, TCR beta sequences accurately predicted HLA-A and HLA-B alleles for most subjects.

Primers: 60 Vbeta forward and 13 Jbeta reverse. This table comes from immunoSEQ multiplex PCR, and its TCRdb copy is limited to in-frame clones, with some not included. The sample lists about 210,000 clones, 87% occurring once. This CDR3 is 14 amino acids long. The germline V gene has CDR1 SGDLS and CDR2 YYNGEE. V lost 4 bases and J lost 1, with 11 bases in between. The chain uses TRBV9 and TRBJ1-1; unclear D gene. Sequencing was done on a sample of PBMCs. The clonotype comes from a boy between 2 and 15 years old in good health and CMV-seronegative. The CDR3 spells CASSSTLQNTEAFF. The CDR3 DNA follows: TGTGCCAGCAGCTCGACACTTCAGAACACTGAAGCTTTCTTT.